The text below deals with one TCR beta chain. As yet, its antigen is unknown. Purity (above 95%) was reached by all sorted populations. The CDR3 sequence is 13 residues long. CDR1 is SGHTS and CDR2 is YDEGEE in the germline V gene. Trimming removed 9 bases from V and 0 bases from J, with 7 bases in between. Every bit of the isolated RNA underwent reverse transcription, so sequencing read expressed TCRB transcripts. Sequencing used immunoSEQ multiplex PCR; TCRdb keeps in-frame clones, though not all of them. The sample records some 700,000 clones, 13% being singletons. The record originates from a study of beta chain features in type 1 diabetes. Overall study findings and caveats: The naive, central memory and Treg TCRB repertoires of patients appeared to be more similar to one another than those of healthy donors. Moderately but significantly shorter TCRB CDR3s were found in Type 1 diabetes patients in all four CD4+ subsets.

The source of this sequence is a man between 18 and 35 years old with type 1 diabetes. Material: naive CD4+ T cells from blood. V gene TRBV5-8 combines with J gene TRBJ2-6; no firm D call. In nucleotides, the CDR3 is TGTGCCAATCAGGTCTCTGGGGCCAACGTCCTGACTTTC. It specifies CANQVSGANVLTF.